A selection of T cell receptor beta chains follows, all from one sample in a study of beta chain features in type 1 diabetes. Data came from immunoSEQ multiplex PCR; TCRdb stores just in-frame clones and leaves some out. Among approximately 170,000 clones, roughly 8% were seen once, and the ten largest hold approximately 0.5%. The specimen sequenced was central memory CD4+ T cells from blood. These receptors all come from a man between 18 and 35 years old with type 1 diabetes. The CDR3 runs from the conserved cysteine through the conserved F or W. A D gene is named only where the DNA matches it firmly. Size is stated for part of the rows, as once, few or many counts, or as a class when the clone is expanded.

v_gene	j_gene	d_gene	abundance	CDR3aa	CDR3nt
TRBV6-5	TRBJ2-4	TRBD1	few	CASRRRQGKNIQYF	TGTGCCAGCAGGCGACGACAGGGTAAAAACATTCAGTACTTC
TRBV6-5	TRBJ2-7	TRBD1	NA	CASRNRDRGGYEQYF	TGTGCCAGCAGAAATAGGGACAGGGGGGGCTACGAGCAGTACTTC
TRBV2	TRBJ1-5	TRBD1	few	CASSGQGNQPQHF	TGTGCCAGCAGCGGACAGGGCAATCAGCCCCAGCATTTT
TRBV7-2	TRBJ2-5	NA	few	CASSLVSSPETQYF	TGTGCCAGCAGCTTAGTATCGAGCCCCGAGACCCAGTACTTC
TRBV7-2	TRBJ2-3	TRBD2	NA	CASSLEAGNADTQYF	TGTGCCAGCAGCTTAGAAGCGGGAAATGCAGATACGCAGTATTTT
TRBV28	TRBJ2-1	TRBD2	NA	CATSLTGTRYNEQFF	TGTGCCACCTCCTTGACCGGGACTAGATACAATGAGCAGTTCTTC
TRBV6-6	TRBJ2-1	NA	few	CASTTATVGAYNEQFF	TGTGCCAGCACCACGGCGACCGTAGGAGCCTACAATGAGCAGTTCTTC
TRBV4-1	TRBJ1-5	NA	NA	CASSQDNSGSRTNQPQHF	TGCGCCAGCAGCCAAGATAATTCGGGGAGTAGGACCAATCAGCCCCAGCATTTT
TRBV27	TRBJ2-2	NA	few	CASSSTSSELFF	TGTGCCAGCAGTTCAACTAGTTCCGAGCTGTTTTTT
TRBV7-9	TRBJ1-5	TRBD1	few	CASSPGQGTLAPQHF	TGTGCCAGCAGCCCGGGACAGGGCACGCTTGCGCCCCAGCATTTT
TRBV18	TRBJ1-5	NA	NA	CASSPGGPLPQPQHF	TGTGCCAGCTCCCCGGGGGGACCCCTCCCTCAGCCCCAGCATTTT
TRBV30	TRBJ1-5	TRBD1	few	CACGTANQPQHF	TGTGCCTGTGGGACAGCCAATCAGCCCCAGCATTTT
TRBV27	TRBJ2-3	NA	NA	CASSLTPLSMVQYF	TGTGCCAGCAGTTTAACTCCCCTGTCGATGGTGCAGTATTTT
TRBV5-1	TRBJ1-1	NA	NA	CASSLGGILSEAFF	TGCGCCAGCAGCTTGGGTGGCATCCTTTCTGAAGCTTTCTTT
TRBV19	TRBJ2-3	TRBD2	few	CASRAGEADTQYF	TGTGCCAGTAGGGCGGGAGAGGCAGATACGCAGTATTTT
TRBV11-3	TRBJ2-7	NA	NA	CASSLVVGGREQYF	TGTGCCAGCAGCTTAGTAGTCGGGGGTCGCGAGCAGTACTTC
TRBV10-3	TRBJ2-5	NA	few	CAISPSGQLIETQYF	TGTGCCATCAGCCCCTCTGGACAGTTGATAGAGACCCAGTACTTC
TRBV5-7	TRBJ2-3	NA	NA	CASSWRDLWADTQYF	TGTGCCAGCAGCTGGCGGGATCTCTGGGCCGATACGCAGTATTTT
TRBV7-2	TRBJ1-3	NA	NA	CASSFQGTSGNTIYF	TGTGCCAGCAGCTTTCAGGGGACCTCTGGAAACACCATATATTTT
TRBV7-8	TRBJ1-2	NA	NA	CASSHSAAGGYTF	TGTGCCAGCAGCCACTCTGCCGCCGGGGGCTACACCTTC
TRBV5-1	TRBJ2-5	NA	NA	CASSFGQQETQYF	TGCGCCAGCAGCTTTGGACAGCAAGAGACCCAGTACTTC
TRBV28	TRBJ2-7	TRBD1	NA	CASRTDRSIPPSGAGLYF	TGTGCCAGCAGAACGGACAGGTCAATTCCCCCCTCTGGGGCAGGGTTGTACTTC
TRBV14	TRBJ2-2	TRBD1	many	CASSRQGPGELFF	TGTGCCAGCAGCAGACAGGGGCCCGGGGAGCTGTTTTTT
TRBV28	TRBJ1-2	NA	few	CASSSTGDNYGYTF	TGTGCCAGCAGTTCAACAGGAGACAATTATGGCTACACCTTC
TRBV30	TRBJ2-3	NA	NA	CAWNDAGSTDTQYF	TGTGCCTGGAATGATGCGGGGAGCACAGATACGCAGTATTTT
TRBV30	TRBJ1-1	TRBD1	NA	CAWSKGRGQGRATEAFF	TGTGCCTGGAGCAAAGGGAGGGGACAGGGTAGGGCCACTGAAGCTTTCTTT
TRBV18	TRBJ2-2	NA	NA	CASSPGLTGELFF	TGTGCCAGCTCACCAGGGCTCACCGGGGAGCTGTTTTTT
TRBV27	TRBJ2-1	TRBD2	NA	CASSFVTSGYNEQFF	TGTGCCAGCAGTTTTGTTACTAGCGGGTACAATGAGCAGTTCTTC
TRBV5-6	TRBJ2-1	TRBD1	NA	CASSRDRVTGNEQFF	TGTGCCAGCAGTCGAGACAGGGTAACGGGCAATGAGCAGTTCTTC
TRBV29-1	TRBJ2-7	NA	NA	CSVEDRDNKEQYF	TGCAGCGTTGAAGATCGGGACAACAAAGAGCAGTACTTC
TRBV4-2	TRBJ2-5	NA	few	CASSQRPEETQYF	TGTGCCAGCAGCCAACGTCCCGAAGAGACCCAGTACTTC
TRBV27	TRBJ2-1	TRBD2	NA	CASSLDSGGSSYNEQFF	TGTGCCAGCAGTTTAGATTCGGGCGGGAGCTCCTACAATGAGCAGTTCTTC
TRBV12-5	TRBJ2-1	TRBD1	few	CASGPGQGGDEQFF	TGTGCTAGTGGTCCGGGACAGGGAGGCGATGAGCAGTTCTTC
TRBV25-1	TRBJ1-5	TRBD1	NA	CASRDRYQGPQHF	TGTGCCAGCAGGGACAGGTACCAAGGGCCCCAGCATTTT
TRBV7-2	TRBJ2-7	TRBD1	NA	CASSTPTGSYEQYF	TGTGCCAGCAGCACCCCGACAGGGTCCTACGAGCAGTACTTC
TRBV7-9	TRBJ2-7	TRBD1	NA	CASSLGQGQTYEQYF	TGTGCCAGCAGCTTAGGACAGGGGCAGACCTACGAGCAGTACTTC
TRBV5-1	TRBJ2-7	TRBD1	once	CASSLSTGTGDYEQYF	TGCGCCAGCAGCCTTAGCACCGGGACAGGGGACTACGAGCAGTACTTC
TRBV18	TRBJ1-6	TRBD1	many	CASSPSGTGRNSPLHF	TGTGCCAGCTCACCATCCGGGACAGGACGGAATTCACCCCTCCACTTT
TRBV14	TRBJ2-7	TRBD1	NA	CASSQRRGTGDYEQYF	TGTGCCAGCAGCCAAAGGCGCGGGACAGGGGACTACGAGCAGTACTTC
TRBV18	TRBJ2-6	NA	NA	CASSPNRQGRANVLTF	TGTGCCAGCTCACCCAACCGGCAGGGAAGGGCCAACGTCCTGACTTTC